This T cell receptor (beta chain) was recorded in a study of T cell repertoires in cytomegalovirus infection. As for the study in general: The authors used CMV epitopes that were HLA-C-restricted (recently identified) and HLA-B-restricted (well studied). From public TCR beta signatures came an indication of both CMV infection and matching HLA type. Study observations and caveats: CMV-specific TCR beta clonotypes restricted by HLA-C dominated the ex vivo response.

Many counts were recorded for this clonotype. Its antigen is as yet unknown. Germline V gene data show CDR1 as MNHNY and CDR2 as SVGAGI (reference sequence). The CDR3 is 15 amino acids. V lost 0 bases, J lost 5 bases, and 14 bases lay in between. In TCRdb, the reads were re-called with MiXCR into one record per CDR3 protein. The table shows around 770,000 distinct CDR3 sequences, with 25% to 35% occurring only once. The chain links TRBV6-6 to TRBJ2-7; D gene uncertain. This sequence was found in a human donor in good health (CMV status not recorded). Some clones in this sample may be carry-over from other donors' samples. The input for sequencing was cultured CD8+ T cells from PBMCs, taken from culture after CMV antigen stimulation. CDR3 amino acids: CASSYSMSRADEQYF. The CDR3 region has the DNA TGTGCCAGCAGTTACTCGATGTCTCGGGCTGACGAGCAGTACTTC.